This T cell receptor (beta chain) was found in a study of blood T cell repertoires in COVID-19. Study summary: Specimens from acute and convalescent COVID-19 originated in the United States, Italy and Spain. PBMCs, B-cell-depleted T cells, or T cells provided the cDNA or gDNA that made up the material.

Source study methods: The authors estimated nucleated cell counts from reference gene primer amplification. Measured with immunoSEQ multiplex PCR; TCRdb has only the in-frame clones, and not every one. D and trimming come from the DNA, and the V and J calls and clone size come from that table. This sample has about 120,000 clones, with roughly four fifths found just once. In germline, CDR1 is SGHTA, CDR2 FQGNSA. This CDR3 has 13 amino acids. Trimming removed 5 bases from V and 5 bases from J; junction bases left unmatched: 3. Enrolled during active infection, Seattle patients were then followed longitudinally.

Sequences were obtained from peripheral blood. This TCR was sampled from a man aged 30-40 years with COVID-19, enrolled during active disease. V is TRBV7-2 and J is TRBJ2-5; 9 positions agree with TRBD1. CDR3 coding DNA: TGTGCCAGCAGCCGGGACAGGGTCGAGACCCAGTACTTC. Encoded protein: CASSRDRVETQYF. Full variable domain (rest looked up from reference TRBV7-2 and TRBJ2-5): GAGVSQSPSNKVTEKGKDVELRCDPISGHTALYWYRQSLGQGLEFLIYFQGNSAPDKSGLPSDRFSAERTGGSVSTLTIQRTQQEDSAVYLCASSRDRVETQYFGPGTRLLVL.